This TCR beta chain was sequenced in a study of Ad26.COV2.S vaccination and SARS-CoV-2 variants. Study in general: Donor was in the COV1001 Ad26.COV2.S trial arm. Intramuscularly, Ad26.COV2.S was given either once or twice, 56 days apart. Whole-study results and caveats: Participants given vaccine showed non-spike TCR breadth similar to that of placebo recipients. Participants in the vaccine arm had higher spike-specific TCR breadth; placebo recipients had lower.

In its sample, this clone was seen once. Its antigen remains unknown. Repertoires were generated with immunoSEQ multiplex PCR, while TCRdb's copy carries only in-frame clones and drops some. The data show around 310,000 clones, 85% to 90% seen once. CDR1 is MGHRA, CDR2 YSYEKL, per germline. With 2 bases removed from V and 5 bases from J, the gap between germline ends came to 4 bases. This CDR3 is built from 13 residues. Treatment described: about 20 received Ad26.COV2.S at low or high dose, single or two shots; roughly five received placebo; per-sample allocation not given. All samples were drawn on day 63, counting from the first vaccine or placebo injection.

This clonotype was obtained from a person between 18 and 65 years old who received the Ad26.COV2.S COVID-19 vaccine or a placebo. This sample comprised peripheral blood, obtained in a trial of Ad26.COV2.S vaccine versus placebo. The V and J genes are TRBV4-1 and TRBJ1-6; unclear D gene. CDR3 sequence reads: CASSQPDNSPLHF. The CDR3 DNA reads as TGCGCCAGCAGCCAACCTGATAATTCACCCCTCCACTTT.